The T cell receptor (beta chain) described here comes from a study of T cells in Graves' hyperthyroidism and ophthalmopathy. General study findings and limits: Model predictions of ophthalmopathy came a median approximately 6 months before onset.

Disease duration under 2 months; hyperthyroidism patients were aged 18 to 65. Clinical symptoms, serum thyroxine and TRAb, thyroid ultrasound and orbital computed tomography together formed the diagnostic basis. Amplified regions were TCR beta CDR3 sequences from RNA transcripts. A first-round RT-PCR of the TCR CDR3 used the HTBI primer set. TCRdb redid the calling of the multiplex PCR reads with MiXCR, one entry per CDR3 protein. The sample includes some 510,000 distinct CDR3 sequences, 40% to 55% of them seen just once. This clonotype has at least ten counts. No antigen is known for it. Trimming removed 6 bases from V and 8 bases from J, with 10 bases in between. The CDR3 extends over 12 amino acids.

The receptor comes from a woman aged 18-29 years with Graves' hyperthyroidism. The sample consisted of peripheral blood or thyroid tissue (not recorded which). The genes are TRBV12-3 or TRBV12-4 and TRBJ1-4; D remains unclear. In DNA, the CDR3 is TGTGCCAGCAGGACGGTTGAGGAAAAACTGTTTTTT. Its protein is CASRTVEEKLFF.